This T cell receptor beta chain was recovered during a study of tumour-infiltrating T cells in Burkitt lymphoma. The CDR3 has 15 amino acids. V dropped 7 bases and J dropped 4; count of bases not matched to a gene: 8. Looked up from germline, CDR1 is MNHNS and CDR2 is SASEGT. Sequenced by immunoSEQ multiplex PCR; TCRdb stores in-frame clones only, minus some. The repertoire has some 1,000 clones, less than 15% of them found once; the top ten carry around 35%. The clonotype comes from a human donor with diffuse large B-cell lymphoma. The chain is built from TRBV6-1 and TRBJ1-2; 11 positions match TRBD1. The sequenced sample consisted of tumor tissue. The CDR3 loop is CASKTGQGAVYGYTF. As DNA, the CDR3 is TGTGCCAGCAAGACCGGACAGGGGGCCGTCTATGGCTACACCTTC.